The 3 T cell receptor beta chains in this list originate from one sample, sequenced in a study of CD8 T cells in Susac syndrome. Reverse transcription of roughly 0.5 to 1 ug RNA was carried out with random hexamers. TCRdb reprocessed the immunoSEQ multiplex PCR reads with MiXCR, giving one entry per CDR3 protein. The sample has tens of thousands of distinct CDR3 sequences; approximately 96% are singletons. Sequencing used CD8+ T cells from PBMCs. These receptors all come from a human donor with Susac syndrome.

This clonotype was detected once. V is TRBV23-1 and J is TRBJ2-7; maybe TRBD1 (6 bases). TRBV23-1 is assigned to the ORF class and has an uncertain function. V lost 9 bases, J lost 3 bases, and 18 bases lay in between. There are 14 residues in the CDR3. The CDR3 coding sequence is TGCGCCAGGGGACAAAGGTTAAGTCGCTACGAGCAGTACTTC. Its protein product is CARGQRLSRYEQYF.

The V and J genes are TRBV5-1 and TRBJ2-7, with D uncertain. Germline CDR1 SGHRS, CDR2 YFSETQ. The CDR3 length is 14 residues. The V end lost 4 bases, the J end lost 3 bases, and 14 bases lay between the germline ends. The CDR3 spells CASSTNGIYYEQYF. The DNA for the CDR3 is TGCGCCAGCAGCACCAATGGCATTTACTACGAGCAGTACTTC.

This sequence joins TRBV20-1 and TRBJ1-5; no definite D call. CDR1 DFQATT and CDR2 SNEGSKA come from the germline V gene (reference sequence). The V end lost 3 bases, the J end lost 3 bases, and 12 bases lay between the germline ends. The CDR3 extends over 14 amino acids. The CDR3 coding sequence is TGCAGTGCTAGTAAGGGCCAACTCAATCAGCCCCAGCATTTT. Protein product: CSASKGQLNQPQHF.